The clone carrying this TCR beta chain occurred a few times. Its target is unknown. V shed 1 base and J shed 0 bases, with 13 bases lying between them. The CDR3 spans 18 residues. Germline assignment: CDR1 KGHSH and CDR2 LQKENI. The data are from a study of T cells in Graves' hyperthyroidism and ophthalmopathy. General study results and limits: Before onset, ophthalmopathy was predicted by the model a median 6.5 months earlier. The blood repertoire included most of the expanded thyroid clonotypes above 0.001.

An absence of ophthalmopathy progression within 18 months meant stable Graves' hyperthyroidism. RNA transcripts served as the template for amplifying TCR beta CDR3 regions. During a first-round RT-PCR of the TCR CDR3, the HTBI primer set was used. TCRdb recomputed calls from the multiplex PCR reads with MiXCR, one row per CDR3 protein. The top ten hold 15% to 20% of the sample, which has around 500,000 distinct CDR3 sequences, 13% to 15% seen once. Sequenced material: blood. This rearrangement joins TRBV18 to TRBJ2-6, with D unclear. The clonotype was recovered from a woman between 18 and 30 years old with Graves' hyperthyroidism. CDR3 bases: TGTGCCAGCTCACCACAATCCCAGGTTTCCTCTGGGGCCAACGTCCTGACTTTC. It is translated as CASSPQSQVSSGANVLTF.